This entry is about one TCR beta chain. Its cognate antigen is unknown. This same CDR3 is encoded by further DNA sequences in the sample. Unmatched junction bases numbered 0, after V lost 2 bases and J lost 6 bases. This CDR3 spans 14 amino acids. Germline V gene sequence: CDR1 SNHLY, CDR2 FYNNEI. The entry originates in a study of beta chain features in type 1 diabetes. Whole-study findings and limits: All four CD4+ subsets from Type 1 diabetes patients carried moderately but significantly shorter TCRB CDR3s. VDJ junctions from type 1 diabetes patients carried fewer insertions and larger deletions.

Central memory, naive, regulatory and stem cell-like memory CD4+ cells were sorted by CD45RO/CCR7/CD25/CD127/CD95/CD27. As every portion of the isolated RNA was reverse transcribed, the sequencing read expressed TCRB transcripts. Measured with immunoSEQ multiplex PCR; TCRdb has only the in-frame clones, and not every one. The sample includes some 410,000 clones, approximately 15% of them seen just once. The receptor was isolated from a young man in good health. Source material: naive CD4+ T cells from blood. The rearrangement uses TRBV2 and TRBJ2-1; 11 nucleotides align to TRBD2. The CDR3 region has the DNA TGTGCCAGCAGTGAACTAGCGGGAGGCAATGAGCAGTTCTTC. This codes for CASSELAGGNEQFF.